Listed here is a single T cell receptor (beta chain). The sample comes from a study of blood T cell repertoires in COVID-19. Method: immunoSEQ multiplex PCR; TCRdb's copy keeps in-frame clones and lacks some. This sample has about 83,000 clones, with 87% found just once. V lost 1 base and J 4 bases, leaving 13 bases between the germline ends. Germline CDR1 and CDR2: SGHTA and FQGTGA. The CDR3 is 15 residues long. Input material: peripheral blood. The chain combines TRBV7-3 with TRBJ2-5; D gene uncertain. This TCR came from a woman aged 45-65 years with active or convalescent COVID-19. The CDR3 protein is CASSLKVGDGETQYF. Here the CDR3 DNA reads TGTGCCAGCAGCTTAAAAGTAGGAGACGGAGAGACCCAGTACTTC.